This paragraph reports one T cell receptor beta chain. Its antigen remains unidentified. Clones were read by immunoSEQ multiplex PCR, and TCRdb kept only the in-frame ones, dropping some. Of over 100,000 clones listed, 80% to 95% are singletons. V lost 6 bases and J lost 1, with 18 bases in between. This CDR3 comprises 17 residues. Germline V lookup: CDR1 KGHSH, CDR2 LQKENI. The data derive from a study of T cell responses to AZD1222 COVID-19 vaccine. Turning to the study itself: Investigators merged groups given second doses at roughly 4 or roughly 12 weeks.

Points from the study as a whole: Dominant CD4 TCR responses targeted spike regions 160-218 and 743-854.

This sequence originates from an adult in good health. V is TRBV18 and J is TRBJ2-2, with D perhaps TRBD1 or TRBD2 (5 bases each). Sequences were derived from peripheral blood, sampled on day 0 of AZD1222 vaccination. The CDR3 loop reads CASSLKTGTGNTGELFF. CDR3 DNA sequence: TGTGCCAGCTCCCTTAAAACCGGGACGGGGAACACCGGGGAGCTGTTTTTT. The variable domain in full, with the rest retrieved from reference TRBV18 and TRBJ2-2, is NAGVMQNPRHLVRRRGQEARLRCSPMKGHSHVYWYRQLPEEGLKFMVYLQKENIIDESGMPKERFSAEFPKEGPSILRIQQVVRGDSAAYFCASSLKTGTGNTGELFFGEGSRLTVL.